This TCR beta chain was identified during a study of T cells in Graves' hyperthyroidism and ophthalmopathy. This clonotype occurred many times. Germline CDR1 is SGHTA and CDR2 is FQGNSA. The germline V and J ends were trimmed by 0 bases and 6 bases, with 12 bases remaining between them. The CDR3 length is 15 residues. Diagnoses were established using clinical symptoms, serum thyroxine and TRAb, thyroid ultrasound and orbital computed tomography. TCR beta CDR3 regions were amplified from RNA transcripts. First-round RT-PCR targeting the TCR CDR3 was performed with the HTBI primer set. TCRdb independently ran MiXCR on the multiplex PCR reads; one entry per CDR3 protein. The top ten clones hold around 7.7% of a sample with roughly 740,000 distinct CDR3 sequences, around 15% of them seen once.

The rearrangement joins TRBV7-2 to TRBJ2-1; D is perhaps TRBD1 or TRBD2 (5 bases each). Sample: blood. The TCR comes from a young man with Graves' hyperthyroidism. CDR3 protein: CASSLAGVRTNEQFF. The DNA for the CDR3 is TGTGCCAGCAGCTTAGCGGGGGTCCGAACCAATGAGCAGTTCTTC.